Listed below are T cell receptor beta chains from one sample, sequenced in a study of vaccination and CD4 T cells after COVID-19. TCRdb re-called the PCR reads through MiXCR, storing one row per CDR3 protein. Among fewer than 20,000 distinct CDR3 sequences listed, roughly 29% were seen once. These receptors are not linked to any known antigen. Sequences were obtained from cultured CD4+ T cells from blood. The receptors stem from a human donor with COVID-19. Each CDR3 is given with its conserved first and last residue. D genes are given only for firm matches. Rows may omit the clone size; those that give it use once, few, many or a size class.

-	TRBD1	TRBJ2-5	TRBV2	CASIYGRGQETQYF	TGTGCCAGCATCTACGGCAGGGGGCAAGAGACCCAGTACTTC
once	-	TRBJ1-3	TRBV7-3	CASSLTGGRNSGNIIYF	TGTGCCAGCAGCTTAACGGGGGGACGGAACTCTGGAAACATCATATATTTT
-	TRBD1	TRBJ1-6	TRBV6-1	CASRWDSRLSSSYNSPLHF	TGTGCCAGCAGATGGGACAGCCGACTCTCGAGCTCCTATAATTCACCCCTCCACTTT
few	TRBD2	TRBJ2-5	TRBV20-1	CSARDRTSGGETQYF	TGCAGTGCTAGAGATCGGACTAGCGGGGGAGAGACCCAGTACTTC
-	-	TRBJ2-5	TRBV6-5	CASSYPGGQETQYF	TGTGCCAGCAGTTACCCGGGCGGGCAAGAGACCCAGTACTTC
once	-	TRBJ1-2	TRBV5-4	CASRKTGGYGYTF	TGTGCCAGCAGGAAGACAGGTGGCTATGGCTACACCTTC
large	-	TRBJ1-1	TRBV6-5	CASSYSSQENTEAFF	TGTGCCAGCAGTTACTCGAGTCAGGAGAACACTGAAGCTTTCTTT
-	TRBD2	TRBJ2-2	TRBV20-1	CSAKPGGAGELFF	TGCAGTGCTAAACCGGGAGGGGCCGGGGAGCTGTTTTTT
few	-	TRBJ2-3	TRBV7-9	CASSSRRTASDTQYF	TGTGCCAGCAGCTCCCGAAGGACAGCTTCAGATACGCAGTATTTT
few	TRBD1	TRBJ1-5	TRBV6-2/TRBV6-3	CASSYRGTGARGSNQPQHF	TGTGCCAGCAGTTATAGGGGGACAGGGGCTCGGGGAAGCAATCAGCCCCAGCATTTT
-	-	TRBJ2-7	TRBV6-1	CASTTTGPYEQYF	TGTGCCAGCACCACGACAGGCCCCTACGAGCAGTACTTC
few	-	TRBJ2-3	TRBV20-1	CSARHREVNTDTQYF	TGCAGTGCTAGGCACAGGGAGGTGAACACAGATACGCAGTATTTT
few	-	TRBJ1-2	TRBV2	CASSDGGGYGYTF	TGTGCCAGCAGTGATGGGGGAGGGTACGGCTACACCTTC
few	-	TRBJ2-2	TRBV20-1	CSAAKNTGELFF	TGCAGTGCTGCCAAGAACACCGGGGAGCTGTTTTTT
-	-	TRBJ1-1	TRBV28	CASSIVTEAFF	TGTGCCAGCAGTATAGTCACTGAAGCTTTCTTT
-	-	TRBJ2-7	TRBV20-1	CSAAPGGQYF	TGCAGTGCCGCTCCCGGTGGGCAGTACTTC
-	-	TRBJ2-7	TRBV18	CASSPQTYEQYF	TGTGCCAGCTCACCCCAGACCTACGAGCAGTACTTC
few	-	TRBJ2-2	TRBV24-1	CATSESRTGELFF	TGTGCCACCAGTGAATCCCGAACCGGGGAGCTGTTTTTT